This TCR beta chain was found in a study of T cell responses to AZD1222 COVID-19 vaccine. General study findings and limits: Donor demographics were predominantly white British with a female majority; clonal diversity may be underestimated. Rises in breadth and depth of Spike-specific TCRs came after two AZD1222 doses. Reportedly, nearly half the spike-specific TCRs target unmutated variant regions.

The assay was immunoSEQ multiplex PCR, and TCRdb's table has in-frame clones only and misses some. The data hold about 160,000 clones, with 94% observed a single time. This CDR3 contains 14 residues. Germline V gives CDR1 KGHDR, CDR2 SFDVKD. The germline V and J ends were trimmed by 3 bases and 2 bases, with 9 bases remaining between them. With respect to this clone: Its antigen is currently unknown.

The receptor was isolated from an adult who received the AZD1222 COVID-19 vaccine. The sequences come from peripheral blood, collected 28 days after the second AZD1222 dose. V usage is TRBV24-1 and J usage is TRBJ2-5; D might be TRBD2 (6 bases). CDR3 region: CATSDPGLQETQYF. In DNA form, the CDR3 reads TGTGCCACCAGTGATCCGGGACTGCAAGAGACCCAGTACTTC.